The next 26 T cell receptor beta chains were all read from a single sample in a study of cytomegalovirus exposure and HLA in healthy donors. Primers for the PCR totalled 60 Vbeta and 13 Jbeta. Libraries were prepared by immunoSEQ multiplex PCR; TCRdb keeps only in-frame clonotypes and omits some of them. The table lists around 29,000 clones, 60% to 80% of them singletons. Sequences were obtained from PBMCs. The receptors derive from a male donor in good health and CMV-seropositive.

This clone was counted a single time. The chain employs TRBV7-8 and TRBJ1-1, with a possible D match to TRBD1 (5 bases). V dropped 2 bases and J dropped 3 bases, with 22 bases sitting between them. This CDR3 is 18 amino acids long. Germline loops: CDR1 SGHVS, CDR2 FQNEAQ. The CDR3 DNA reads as TGTGCCAGCAGCTTACGGCAGGGTCCCCGTGAACTGTACACTGAAGCTTTCTTT. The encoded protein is CASSLRQGPRELYTEAFF.

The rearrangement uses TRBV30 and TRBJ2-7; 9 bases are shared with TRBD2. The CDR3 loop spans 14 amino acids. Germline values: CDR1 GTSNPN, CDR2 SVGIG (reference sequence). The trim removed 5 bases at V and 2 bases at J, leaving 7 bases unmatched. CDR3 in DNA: TGTGCCTGGGCGGGGCGGGAGGGGACCTACGAGCAGTACTTC. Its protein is CAWAGREGTYEQYF.

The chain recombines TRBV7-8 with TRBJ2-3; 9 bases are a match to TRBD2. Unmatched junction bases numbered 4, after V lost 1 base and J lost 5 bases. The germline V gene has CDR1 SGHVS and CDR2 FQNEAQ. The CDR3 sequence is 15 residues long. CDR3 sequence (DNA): TGTGCCAGCAGCTTAGGCGGGGGGGCAAGAGATACGCAGTATTTT. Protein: CASSLGGGARDTQYF.

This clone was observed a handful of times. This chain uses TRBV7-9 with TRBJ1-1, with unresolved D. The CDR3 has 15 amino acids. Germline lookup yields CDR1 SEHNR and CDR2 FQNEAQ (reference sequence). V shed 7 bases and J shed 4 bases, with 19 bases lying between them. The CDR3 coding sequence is TGTGCCAGCATCTCCACCCCGGGTACGACCACTGAAGCTTTCTTT. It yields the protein CASISTPGTTTEAFF.

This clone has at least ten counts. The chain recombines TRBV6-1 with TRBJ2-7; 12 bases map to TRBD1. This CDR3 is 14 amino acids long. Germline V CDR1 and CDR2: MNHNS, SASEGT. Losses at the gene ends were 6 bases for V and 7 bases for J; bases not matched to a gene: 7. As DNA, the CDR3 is TGTGCCAGCAGCAGGGGACAGGGGGCAGAGGAGCAGTACTTC. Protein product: CASSRGQGAEEQYF.

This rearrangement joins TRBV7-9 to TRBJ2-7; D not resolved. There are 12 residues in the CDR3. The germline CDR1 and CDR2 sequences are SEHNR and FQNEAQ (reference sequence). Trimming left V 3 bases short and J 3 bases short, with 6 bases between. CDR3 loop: CASSLGSYEQYF. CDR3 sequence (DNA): TGTGCCAGCAGCTTGGGCAGCTACGAGCAGTACTTC.

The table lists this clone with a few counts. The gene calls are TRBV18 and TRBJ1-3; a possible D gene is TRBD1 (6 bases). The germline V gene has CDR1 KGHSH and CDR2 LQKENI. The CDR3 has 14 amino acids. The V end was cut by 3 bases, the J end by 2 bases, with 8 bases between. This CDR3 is CASSPRTAGNTIYF. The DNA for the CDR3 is TGTGCCAGCTCACCTCGGACAGCTGGAAACACCATATATTTT.

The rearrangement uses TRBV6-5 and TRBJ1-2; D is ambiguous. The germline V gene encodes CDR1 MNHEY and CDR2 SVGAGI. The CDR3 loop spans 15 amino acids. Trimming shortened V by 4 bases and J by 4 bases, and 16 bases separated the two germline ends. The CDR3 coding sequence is TGTGCCAGCAGTTCCCTCCTGGGTGGCGGCTATGGCTACACCTTC. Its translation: CASSSLLGGGYGYTF.

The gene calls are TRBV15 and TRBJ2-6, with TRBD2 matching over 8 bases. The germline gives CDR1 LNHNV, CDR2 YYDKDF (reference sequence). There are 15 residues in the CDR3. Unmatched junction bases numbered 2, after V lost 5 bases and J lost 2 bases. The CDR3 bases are TGTGCCACCAGCCCGGGGGGGACTGGGGCCAACGTCCTGACTTTC. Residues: CATSPGGTGANVLTF. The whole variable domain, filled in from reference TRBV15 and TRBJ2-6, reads DAMVIQNPRYQVTQFGKPVTLSCSQTLNHNVMYWYQQKSSQAPKLLFHYYDKDFNNEADTPDNFQSRRPNTSFCFLDIRSPGLGDTAMYLCATSPGGTGANVLTFGAGSRLTVL.

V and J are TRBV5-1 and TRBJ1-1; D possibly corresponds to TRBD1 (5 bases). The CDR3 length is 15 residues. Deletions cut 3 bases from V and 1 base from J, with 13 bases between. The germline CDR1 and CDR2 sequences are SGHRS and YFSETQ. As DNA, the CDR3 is TGCGCCAGCAGCTCCGATGGCCAGGGGAACACTGAAGCTTTCTTT. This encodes CASSSDGQGNTEAFF.

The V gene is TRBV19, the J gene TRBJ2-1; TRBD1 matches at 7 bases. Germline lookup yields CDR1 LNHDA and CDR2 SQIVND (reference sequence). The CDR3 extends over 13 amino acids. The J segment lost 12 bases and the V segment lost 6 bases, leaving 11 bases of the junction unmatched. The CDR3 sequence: CASSRDREYGQFF. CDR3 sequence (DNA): TGTGCCAGTAGCCGTGACAGGGAATATGGGCAGTTCTTC.

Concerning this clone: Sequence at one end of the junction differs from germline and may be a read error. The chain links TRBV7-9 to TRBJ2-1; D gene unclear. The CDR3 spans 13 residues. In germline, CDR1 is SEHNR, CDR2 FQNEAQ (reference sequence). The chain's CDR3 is CSSSHEVNNEQFF. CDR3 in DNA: TGTTCCAGCAGCCACGAGGTGAACAATGAGCAGTTCTTC.

CDR3 sequence: CASSYLPGPGQGYTF. DNA of the CDR3: TGTGCCAGCAGTTACCTACCCGGACCAGGGCAAGGCTACACCTTC. The gene calls are TRBV6-5 and TRBJ1-2, with a weak D call TRBD1 (5 bases). The CDR3 is 15 amino acids. Per the germline V gene, CDR1 is MNHEY and CDR2 is SVGAGI. The germline V and J ends were trimmed by 2 bases and 8 bases, with 18 bases remaining between them.

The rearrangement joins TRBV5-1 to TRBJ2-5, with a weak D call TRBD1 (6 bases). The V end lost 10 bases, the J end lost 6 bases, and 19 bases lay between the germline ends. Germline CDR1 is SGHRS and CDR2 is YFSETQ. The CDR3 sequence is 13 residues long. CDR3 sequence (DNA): TGCGCCTCCACCCAAGGGGGTACAAAGACCCAGTACTTC. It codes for CASTQGGTKTQYF.

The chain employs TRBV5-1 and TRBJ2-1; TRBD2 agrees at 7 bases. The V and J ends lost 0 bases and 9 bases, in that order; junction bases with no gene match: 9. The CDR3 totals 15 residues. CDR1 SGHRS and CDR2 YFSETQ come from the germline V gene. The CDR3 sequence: CASSLVPGGLGEQFF. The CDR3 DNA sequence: TGCGCCAGCAGCTTGGTGCCGGGAGGCCTCGGTGAGCAGTTCTTC.

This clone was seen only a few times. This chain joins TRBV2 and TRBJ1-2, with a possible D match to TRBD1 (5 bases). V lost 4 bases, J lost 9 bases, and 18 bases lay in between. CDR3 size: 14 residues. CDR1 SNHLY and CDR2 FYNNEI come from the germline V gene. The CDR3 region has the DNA TGTGCCAGCAGTGTAGATCAGGGTACTCCGCGCTACACCTTC. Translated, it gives CASSVDQGTPRYTF.

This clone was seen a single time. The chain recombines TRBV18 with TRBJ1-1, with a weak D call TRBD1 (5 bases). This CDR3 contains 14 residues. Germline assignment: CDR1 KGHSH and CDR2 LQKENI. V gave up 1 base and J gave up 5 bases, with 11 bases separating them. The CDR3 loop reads CASSPLREGTEAFF. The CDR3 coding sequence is TGTGCCAGCTCACCACTCAGGGAAGGGACTGAAGCTTTCTTT.

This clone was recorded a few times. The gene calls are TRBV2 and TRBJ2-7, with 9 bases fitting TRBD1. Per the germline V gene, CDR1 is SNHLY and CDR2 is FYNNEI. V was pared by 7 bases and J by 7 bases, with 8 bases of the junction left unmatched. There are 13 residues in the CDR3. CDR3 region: CASNRDRAWEQYF. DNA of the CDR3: TGTGCCAGCAACCGGGACAGGGCCTGGGAGCAGTACTTC.

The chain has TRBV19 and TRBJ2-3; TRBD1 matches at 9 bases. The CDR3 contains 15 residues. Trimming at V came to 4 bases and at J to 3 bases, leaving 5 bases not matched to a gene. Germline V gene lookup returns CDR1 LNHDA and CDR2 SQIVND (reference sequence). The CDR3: CASSRGQGRTDTQYF. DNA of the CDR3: TGTGCCAGTAGTAGAGGACAGGGGAGAACAGATACGCAGTATTTT.

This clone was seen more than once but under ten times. The CDR3 DNA reads as TGTGCCAGCAGTAGCCTCGGACAGGGGATTAGCAATCAGCCCCAGCATTTT. Protein product: CASSSLGQGISNQPQHF. This rearrangement joins TRBV28 to TRBJ1-5; TRBD1 aligns across 9 bases. V was clipped by 5 bases and J by 0 bases; unmatched bases: 8. Germline V gives CDR1 MDHEN, CDR2 SYDVKM. The CDR3 extends over 17 amino acids.

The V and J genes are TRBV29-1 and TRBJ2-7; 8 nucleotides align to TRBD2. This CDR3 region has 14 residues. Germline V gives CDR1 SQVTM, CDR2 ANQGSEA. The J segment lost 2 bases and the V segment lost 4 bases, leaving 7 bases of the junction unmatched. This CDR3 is CSVASGGSPYEQYF. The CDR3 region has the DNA TGCAGCGTTGCCTCGGGGGGGAGTCCCTACGAGCAGTACTTC.

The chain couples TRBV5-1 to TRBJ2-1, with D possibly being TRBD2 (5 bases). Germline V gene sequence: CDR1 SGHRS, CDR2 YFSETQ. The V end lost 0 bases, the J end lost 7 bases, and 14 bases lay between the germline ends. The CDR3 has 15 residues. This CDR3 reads CASSLVPGNVNEQFF. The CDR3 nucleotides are TGCGCCAGCAGCTTGGTTCCGGGGAATGTAAATGAGCAGTTCTTC.

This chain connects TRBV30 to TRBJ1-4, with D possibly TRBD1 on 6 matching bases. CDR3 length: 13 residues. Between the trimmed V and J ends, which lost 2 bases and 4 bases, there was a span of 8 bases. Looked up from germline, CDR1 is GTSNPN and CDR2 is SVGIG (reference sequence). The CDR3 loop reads CAWSRGFNEKLFF. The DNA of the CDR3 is TGTGCCTGGAGTAGGGGGTTTAATGAAAAACTGTTTTTT. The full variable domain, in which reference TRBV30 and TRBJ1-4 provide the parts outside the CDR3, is SQTIHQWPATLVQPVGSPLSLECTVEGTSNPNLYWYRQAAGRGLQLLFYSVGIGQISSEVPQNLSASRPQDRQFILSSKKLLLSDSGFYLCAWSRGFNEKLFFGSGTQLSVL.

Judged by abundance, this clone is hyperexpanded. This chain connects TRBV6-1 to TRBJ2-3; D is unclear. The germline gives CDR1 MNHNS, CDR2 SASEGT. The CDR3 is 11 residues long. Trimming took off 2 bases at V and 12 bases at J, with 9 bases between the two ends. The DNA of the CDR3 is TGTGCCAGCAGTGAAACAGAAGGACAGTATTTT. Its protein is CASSETEGQYF.

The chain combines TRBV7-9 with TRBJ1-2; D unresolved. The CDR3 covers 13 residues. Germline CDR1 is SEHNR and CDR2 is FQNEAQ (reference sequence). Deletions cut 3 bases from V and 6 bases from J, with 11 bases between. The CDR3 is CASSFGDGDGYTF. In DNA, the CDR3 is TGTGCCAGCAGCTTTGGAGACGGGGATGGCTACACCTTC.

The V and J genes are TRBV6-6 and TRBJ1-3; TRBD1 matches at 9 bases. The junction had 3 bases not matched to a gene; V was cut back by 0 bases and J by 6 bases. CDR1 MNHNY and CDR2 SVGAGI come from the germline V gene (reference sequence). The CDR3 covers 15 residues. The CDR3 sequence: CASSYSGQGVNTIYF. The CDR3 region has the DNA TGTGCCAGCAGTTACTCGGGACAGGGAGTAAACACCATATATTTT.